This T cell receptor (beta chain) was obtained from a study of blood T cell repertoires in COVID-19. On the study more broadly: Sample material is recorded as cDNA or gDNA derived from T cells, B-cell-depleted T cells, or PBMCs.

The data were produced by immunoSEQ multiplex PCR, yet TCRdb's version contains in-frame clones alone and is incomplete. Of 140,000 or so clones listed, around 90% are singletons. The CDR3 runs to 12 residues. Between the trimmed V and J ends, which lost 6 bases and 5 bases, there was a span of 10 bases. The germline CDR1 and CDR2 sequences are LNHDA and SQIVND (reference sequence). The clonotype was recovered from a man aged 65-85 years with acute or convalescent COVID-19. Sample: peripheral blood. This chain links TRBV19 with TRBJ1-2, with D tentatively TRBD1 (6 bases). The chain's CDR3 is CASSAGVYGYTF. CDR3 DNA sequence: TGTGCCAGTAGCGCAGGGGTTTATGGCTACACCTTC.